Listed below are T cell receptor beta chains from one sample, sequenced in a study of read filtering for tumor transcriptome and immune sequencing. TCRdb redid the calling of the reads with MiXCR, one entry per CDR3 protein. The sample lists approximately 61,000 distinct CDR3 sequences; roughly a fifth were seen once. Specimen: a population of CD138-negative cells sorted from bone marrow. The receptors were sampled from a donor at least 40 years old with multiple myeloma. CDR3s include the opening cysteine and the closing phenylalanine or tryptophan.

V gene: TRBV5-4; J gene: TRBJ2-3; CDR3 protein: CASSLGLARTDTQYF
V gene: TRBV11-3; J gene: TRBJ2-1; CDR3 protein: CASSLFRGLENEQFF
V gene: TRBV29-1; J gene: TRBJ1-1; CDR3 protein: CSVEGQPNTEAFF
V gene: TRBV19; J gene: TRBJ2-1; CDR3 protein: CASSKGSGRVVYEQFF
V gene: TRBV19; J gene: TRBJ2-2; CDR3 protein: CASSVTSGNTGELFF
V gene: TRBV29-1; J gene: TRBJ2-7; CDR3 protein: CSGGQGGGEQYF
V gene: TRBV12-3/TRBV12-4; J gene: TRBJ2-1; CDR3 protein: CASRSLTYRGRAYNEQFF
V gene: TRBV5-1; J gene: TRBJ2-2; CDR3 protein: CASRGLTGELFF
V gene: TRBV20-1; J gene: TRBJ2-7; CDR3 protein: CSARDLTSGDLEQYF
V gene: TRBV6-5; J gene: TRBJ2-7; CDR3 protein: CASSPSGGSYEQYF
V gene: TRBV7-9; J gene: TRBJ2-1; CDR3 protein: CASSIVGGGSNEQFF
V gene: TRBV7-3; J gene: TRBJ1-6; CDR3 protein: CASSLIGGTNSPLHF
V gene: TRBV20-1; J gene: TRBJ2-1; CDR3 protein: CSGASGVNEQFF
V gene: TRBV11-3; J gene: TRBJ1-1; CDR3 protein: CASSLVGPPFGAFF
V gene: TRBV28; J gene: TRBJ2-3; CDR3 protein: CASGQGSTDTQYF
V gene: TRBV29-1; J gene: TRBJ2-6; CDR3 protein: CSVLSGANVLTF
V gene: TRBV7-2; J gene: TRBJ2-1; CDR3 protein: CASSLVWDRSYNEQFF
V gene: TRBV3-1; J gene: TRBJ2-7; CDR3 protein: CASSPEGLAGAYEQYF
V gene: TRBV5-1; J gene: TRBJ2-3; CDR3 protein: CASSQNSGVGTDTQYF
V gene: TRBV29-1; J gene: TRBJ2-1; CDR3 protein: CSVTSGSLAYNEQFF
V gene: TRBV11-2; J gene: TRBJ2-2; CDR3 protein: CASSYHNGYEKTGELFF
V gene: TRBV5-1; J gene: TRBJ2-5; CDR3 protein: CASSLTQGMETQYF
V gene: TRBV18; J gene: TRBJ2-2; CDR3 protein: CASSPVAVANTGELFF
V gene: TRBV24-1; J gene: TRBJ2-7; CDR3 protein: CATSDGTYRGIYEQYF
V gene: TRBV7-3; J gene: TRBJ2-1; CDR3 protein: CASSRGAGSYNEQFF
V gene: TRBV28; J gene: TRBJ2-7; CDR3 protein: CASSFSGAGAQDEQYF
V gene: TRBV12-3/TRBV12-4; J gene: TRBJ1-5; CDR3 protein: CASSRGGGSDQPQHF
V gene: TRBV7-3; J gene: TRBJ1-1; CDR3 protein: CASSSTLGTEAFF
V gene: TRBV29-1; J gene: TRBJ1-5; CDR3 protein: CSVVFQGSGRNQPQHF
V gene: TRBV7-2; J gene: TRBJ2-5; CDR3 protein: CASSFGRETQYF
V gene: TRBV25-1; J gene: TRBJ2-5; CDR3 protein: CATRGAALGETQYF
V gene: TRBV10-3; J gene: TRBJ2-7; CDR3 protein: CAVTRGAGVYEQYF
V gene: TRBV20-1; J gene: TRBJ2-5; CDR3 protein: CSAKRNRETKYF
V gene: TRBV7-2; J gene: TRBJ1-3; CDR3 protein: CASSLISRVNTIYF
V gene: TRBV2; J gene: TRBJ2-3; CDR3 protein: CASLRVGQGTDTQYF
V gene: TRBV20-1; J gene: TRBJ2-3; CDR3 protein: CSARERKGTDTQYF
V gene: TRBV10-3; J gene: TRBJ1-5; CDR3 protein: CAISESRGQASGSNQPQHF
V gene: TRBV28; J gene: TRBJ1-5; CDR3 protein: CASMLWAGNQPQHF
V gene: TRBV28; J gene: TRBJ2-3; CDR3 protein: CASSSSLDTQYF
V gene: TRBV29-1; J gene: TRBJ2-3; CDR3 protein: CSVEDGGTARDTQYF
V gene: TRBV6-2/TRBV6-3; J gene: TRBJ2-7; CDR3 protein: CASNHLQGVGGKVAYEQYF
V gene: TRBV5-1; J gene: TRBJ2-7; CDR3 protein: CASSLVGSEQYF
V gene: TRBV14; J gene: TRBJ2-1; CDR3 protein: CASSQDSGSRANEQFF
V gene: TRBV9; J gene: TRBJ2-1; CDR3 protein: CASSPRDRVYNEQFF
V gene: TRBV7-9; J gene: TRBJ2-5; CDR3 protein: CASSSWGQAEETQYF
V gene: TRBV11-3; J gene: TRBJ1-3; CDR3 protein: CASSPGLSGNTIYF
V gene: TRBV18; J gene: TRBJ1-1; CDR3 protein: CASSPTGQGGTEAFF
V gene: TRBV19; J gene: TRBJ1-4; CDR3 protein: CASSMGQAKNEKLFF
V gene: TRBV2; J gene: TRBJ2-1; CDR3 protein: CASSPRTPLGYNEQFF
V gene: TRBV5-4; J gene: TRBJ2-5; CDR3 protein: CASSWKTSGVLRETQYF
V gene: TRBV6-1; J gene: TRBJ2-3; CDR3 protein: CAIGRQSTDTQYF
V gene: TRBV4-1; J gene: TRBJ1-5; CDR3 protein: CASRGGQGGQPQHF
V gene: TRBV5-1; J gene: TRBJ2-3; CDR3 protein: CASSLSSGGPSLYF
V gene: TRBV28; J gene: TRBJ2-5; CDR3 protein: CASSSRQQETQYF